This is a list of T cell receptor beta chains from one sample in a study of shared clonotypes between healthy human individuals. Using immunoSEQ multiplex PCR, the repertoire was profiled, and TCRdb retains in-frame clones only, with some absent. The data hold some 1.5 million clones, with more than 95% observed a single time. The sequenced sample was naive CD4+ T cells sorted from blood. The receptor set was obtained from a man aged 25 to 45 in good health. Both conserved end residues are part of each CDR3. Each record gives: D gene, J gene, clone size, V gene, CDR3 protein, CDR3 DNA. The D gene is left open where the match is weak. Not every row has a clone size; where given, it reads once, few, many or a size class.

>TRBD2|TRBJ2-4|NA|TRBV19
CASSPRGLAGVFDKNIQYF
TGTGCCAGTAGTCCCAGGGGACTAGCGGGAGTTTTTGACAAAAACATTCAGTACTTC
>TRBD2|TRBJ2-1|NA|TRBV11-3
CASSRGTSGNNEQFF
TGTGCCAGCAGCCGCGGGACTAGCGGAAACAATGAGCAGTTCTTC
>NA|TRBJ2-3|NA|TRBV5-1
CASSLDRRTQYF
TGCGCCAGCAGCTTGGACCGGCGAACGCAGTATTTT
>NA|TRBJ1-1|NA|TRBV15
CATSSQGNTEAFF
TGTGCCACCAGCAGCCAGGGTAACACTGAAGCTTTCTTT
>TRBD2|TRBJ2-7|NA|TRBV9
CASSVLASGSLNEQYF
TGTGCCAGCAGCGTCCTAGCTAGCGGGAGTTTAAACGAGCAGTACTTC
>TRBD1|TRBJ2-2|NA|TRBV10-3
CAISSDRKNTGELFF
TGTGCCATCAGTTCGGACAGGAAAAACACCGGGGAGCTGTTTTTT
>TRBD2|TRBJ2-1|NA|TRBV4-3
CASSLLAGGAGEQFF
TGCGCCAGCAGCCTCTTAGCGGGAGGGGCTGGCGAGCAGTTCTTC
>NA|TRBJ2-4|NA|TRBV6-5
CASKHSGTGNIQYF
TGTGCCAGCAAACACTCCGGGACCGGAAACATTCAGTACTTC
>NA|TRBJ1-5|NA|TRBV5-8
CASSFFFSGAF
TGTGCCAGCAGCTTTTTCTTCAGCGGGGCATTT
>TRBD1|TRBJ1-1|NA|TRBV7-9
CASSSIRGDRVNTEAFF
TGTGCCAGCAGCTCCATCAGAGGGGACAGGGTGAACACTGAAGCTTTCTTT
>TRBD2|TRBJ2-2|NA|TRBV7-7
CASSQPTGGFTGELFF
TGTGCCAGCAGCCAACCCACGGGAGGTTTCACCGGGGAGCTGTTTTTT
>NA|TRBJ2-7|NA|TRBV4-1
CASSQAFRVNEQYF
TGCGCCAGCAGCCAAGCATTCAGGGTTAACGAGCAGTACTTC
>NA|TRBJ1-1|once|TRBV10-2
CASSVRVDTEAFF
TGCGCCAGCAGTGTAAGAGTAGACACTGAAGCTTTCTTT
>NA|TRBJ2-1|NA|TRBV11-2
CASRSISGYNNEQFF
TGTGCCAGCAGGTCGATCAGCGGTTATAACAATGAGCAGTTCTTC
>NA|TRBJ2-1|NA|TRBV18
CASSPLTGPYNEQFF
TGTGCCAGCTCACCACTGACTGGGCCCTACAATGAGCAGTTCTTC
>NA|TRBJ1-4|NA|TRBV5-5
CASSFGAANEKLFF
TGTGCCAGCAGCTTTGGGGCGGCGAATGAAAAACTGTTTTTT
>NA|TRBJ1-2|NA|TRBV5-1
CASSQSPRGGYGYTF
TGCGCCAGCAGCCAAAGCCCGCGGGGAGGCTATGGCTACACCTTC
>NA|TRBJ2-3|NA|TRBV6-5
CASSYSSQNTQYF
TGTGCCAGCAGTTACTCGTCACAAAATACGCAGTATTTT
>NA|TRBJ2-3|NA|TRBV4-1
CASSQIGATDTQYF
TGCGCCAGCAGCCAGATTGGAGCCACAGATACGCAGTATTTT
>NA|TRBJ2-5|once|TRBV6-1
CASISPGMRETQYF
TGTGCCAGCATTTCCCCAGGGATGCGGGAGACCCAGTACTTC
>TRBD1|TRBJ2-3|NA|TRBV9
CASSVVDRGLADTQYF
TGTGCCAGCAGCGTAGTAGACAGGGGGCTTGCAGATACGCAGTATTTT
>NA|TRBJ2-5|NA|TRBV27
CASSPPPGQSTKTQYF
TGTGCCAGCAGTCCCCCCCCAGGACAGTCTACGAAGACCCAGTACTTC
>NA|TRBJ1-1|NA|TRBV18
CASSPERQNTEAFF
TGTGCCAGCTCACCTGAACGGCAGAACACTGAAGCTTTCTTT
>TRBD2|TRBJ2-3|NA|TRBV29-1
CSVVGTSDFTDTQYF
TGCAGCGTTGTTGGGACTAGTGATTTCACAGATACGCAGTATTTT
>NA|TRBJ2-6|NA|TRBV5-1
CASGPDSMANVLTF
TGCGCCAGCGGACCCGACTCCATGGCCAACGTCCTGACTTTC
>NA|TRBJ1-5|NA|TRBV6-5
CASSGGYSNQPQHF
TGTGCCAGCAGTGGCGGGTATAGCAATCAGCCCCAGCATTTT
>NA|TRBJ1-4|NA|TRBV7-9
CASSLVVAEKLFF
TGTGCCAGCAGCTTAGTCGTTGCAGAAAAACTGTTTTTT
>NA|TRBJ2-5|NA|TRBV5-5
CASSLNPQKETQYF
TGTGCCAGCAGCTTGAACCCCCAGAAAGAGACCCAGTACTTC
>NA|TRBJ2-3|NA|TRBV5-1
CASGRGDTDTQYF
TGCGCCAGCGGGAGGGGGGACACAGATACGCAGTATTTT
>TRBD1|TRBJ2-3|NA|TRBV5-1
CASSQDRVDTQYF
TGCGCCAGCAGCCAGGACAGGGTAGATACGCAGTATTTT
>TRBD1|TRBJ1-1|few|TRBV5-1
CASSPGTGGAGTEAFF
TGCGCCAGCAGCCCCGGGACAGGGGGCGCGGGGACTGAAGCTTTCTTT
>TRBD1|TRBJ2-5|NA|TRBV27
CASRRTGGGETQYF
TGTGCCAGCAGAAGGACAGGGGGCGGAGAGACCCAGTACTTC
>TRBD1|TRBJ2-5|NA|TRBV5-1
CASSLGYRGPETQYF
TGCGCCAGCAGCTTGGGGTACAGGGGGCCGGAGACCCAGTACTTC
>NA|TRBJ2-7|NA|TRBV28
CASSFWGRQNYEQYF
TGTGCCAGCAGTTTTTGGGGGCGGCAAAACTACGAGCAGTACTTC
>NA|TRBJ1-2|NA|TRBV10-3
CAMGRGFNYGYTF
TGTGCCATGGGCCGGGGTTTCAACTATGGCTACACCTTC
>NA|TRBJ2-3|NA|TRBV28
CASSAVWPHTQYF
TGTGCCAGCAGTGCTGTGTGGCCGCATACGCAGTATTTT
>TRBD2|TRBJ2-1|NA|TRBV7-3
CASSQAGGLYNEQFF
TGTGCCAGCAGCCAAGCGGGAGGGCTCTACAATGAGCAGTTCTTC
>NA|TRBJ2-1|NA|TRBV9
CASNLAGSSYNEQFF
TGTGCCAGCAACCTGGCAGGCAGCTCCTACAATGAGCAGTTCTTC
>TRBD2|TRBJ2-1|NA|TRBV5-1
CASSRLAGVSRSYNEQFF
TGCGCCAGCAGCAGACTAGCGGGAGTTTCCAGGTCCTACAATGAGCAGTTCTTC
>TRBD2|TRBJ2-4|once|TRBV10-1
CASSEDISGGAAKNIQYF
TGCGCCAGCAGTGAAGATATTTCGGGAGGAGCGGCCAAAAACATTCAGTACTTC
>NA|TRBJ1-2|NA|TRBV11-2
CASQRDGGYTF
TGTGCCAGCCAACGGGACGGTGGCTACACCTTC
>NA|TRBJ2-7|NA|TRBV11-3
CASSEERYYEQYF
TGTGCCAGCAGCGAGGAAAGATACTACGAGCAGTACTTC
>TRBD2|TRBJ2-7|NA|TRBV6-6
CASSRAGGRHEQYF
TGTGCCAGCAGTAGAGCGGGAGGAAGGCACGAGCAGTACTTC
>TRBD2|TRBJ2-2|NA|TRBV6-1
CASSALAGGMVGELFF
TGTGCCAGCAGTGCCCTAGCGGGAGGGATGGTCGGGGAGCTGTTTTTT
>TRBD1|TRBJ2-2|NA|TRBV7-6
CASSLIQGGSGELFF
TGTGCCAGCAGCTTAATTCAAGGGGGCTCCGGGGAGCTGTTTTTT
>TRBD2|TRBJ2-3|once|TRBV27
CASSSILAVHKVGQYF
TGTGCCAGCAGTTCGATCCTAGCGGTCCACAAAGTTGGGCAGTATTTT
>NA|TRBJ2-7|NA|TRBV9
CASSVSTPSYEQYF
TGTGCCAGCAGCGTATCCACACCTTCCTACGAGCAGTACTTC
>NA|TRBJ2-5|NA|TRBV18
CASSPPRTETQYF
TGTGCCAGCTCACCACCTAGAACGGAGACCCAGTACTTC
>NA|TRBJ1-2|NA|TRBV11-2
CASSSLRSYGYTF
TGTGCCAGCAGCTCCCTTCGCAGCTATGGCTACACCTTC
>TRBD2|TRBJ2-5|NA|TRBV7-6
CASSLGLAGHQETQYF
TGTGCCAGCAGCTTAGGCCTAGCGGGCCACCAAGAGACCCAGTACTTC
>NA|TRBJ2-7|NA|TRBV14
CASSQNLGPRVEQYF
TGTGCCAGCAGCCAAAATCTGGGACCTCGTGTGGAGCAGTACTTC